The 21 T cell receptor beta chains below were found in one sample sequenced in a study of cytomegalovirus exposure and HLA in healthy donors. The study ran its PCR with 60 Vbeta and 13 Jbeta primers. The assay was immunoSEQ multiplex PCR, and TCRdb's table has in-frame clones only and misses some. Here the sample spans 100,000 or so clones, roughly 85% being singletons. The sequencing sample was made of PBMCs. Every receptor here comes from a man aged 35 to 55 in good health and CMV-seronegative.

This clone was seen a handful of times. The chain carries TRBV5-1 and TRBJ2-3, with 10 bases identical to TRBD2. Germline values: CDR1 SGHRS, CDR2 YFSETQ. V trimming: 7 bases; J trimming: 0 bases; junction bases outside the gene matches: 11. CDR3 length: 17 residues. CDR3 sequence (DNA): TGCGCCAGCTCTAAGAGCGGGGGGGCCGGTAGCACAGATACGCAGTATTTT. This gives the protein CASSKSGGAGSTDTQYF.

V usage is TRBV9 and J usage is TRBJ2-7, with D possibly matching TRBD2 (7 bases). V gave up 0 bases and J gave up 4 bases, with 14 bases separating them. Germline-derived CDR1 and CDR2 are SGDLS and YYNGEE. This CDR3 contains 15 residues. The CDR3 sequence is CASSVGGGQAYEQYF. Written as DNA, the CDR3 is TGTGCCAGCAGCGTAGGGGGGGGGCAGGCTTACGAGCAGTACTTC.

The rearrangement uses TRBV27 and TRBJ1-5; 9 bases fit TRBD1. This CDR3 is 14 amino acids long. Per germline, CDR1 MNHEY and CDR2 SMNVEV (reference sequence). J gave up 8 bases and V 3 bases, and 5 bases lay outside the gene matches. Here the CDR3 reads CASSFGGQGKPQHF. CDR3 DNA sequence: TGTGCCAGCAGTTTCGGAGGACAGGGGAAGCCCCAGCATTTT.

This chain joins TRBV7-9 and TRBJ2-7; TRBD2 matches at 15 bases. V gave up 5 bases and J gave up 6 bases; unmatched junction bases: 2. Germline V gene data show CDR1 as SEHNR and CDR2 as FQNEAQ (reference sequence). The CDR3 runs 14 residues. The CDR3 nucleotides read TGTGCCAGCAGCCAGGGACTAGCGGGGGGCGAGCAGTACTTC. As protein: CASSQGLAGGEQYF.

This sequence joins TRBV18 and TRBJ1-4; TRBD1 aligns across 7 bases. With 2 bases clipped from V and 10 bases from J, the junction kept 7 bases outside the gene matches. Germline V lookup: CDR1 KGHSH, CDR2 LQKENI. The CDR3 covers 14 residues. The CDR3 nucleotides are TGTGCCAGCTCACCAACAGGGGATTGGGTAAAACTGTTTTTT. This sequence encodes CASSPTGDWVKLFF.

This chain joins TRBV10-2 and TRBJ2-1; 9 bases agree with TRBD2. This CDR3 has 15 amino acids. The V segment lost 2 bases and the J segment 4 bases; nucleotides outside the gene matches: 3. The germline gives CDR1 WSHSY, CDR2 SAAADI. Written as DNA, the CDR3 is TGCGCCAGCAGTGAGGCGGGGGGGCGTTACAATGAGCAGTTCTTC. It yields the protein CASSEAGGRYNEQFF.

Written as DNA, the CDR3 is TGCAGCGCAGGGGGCACTGAAGCTTTCTTT. The encoded protein is CSAGGTEAFF. The chain links TRBV29-1 to TRBJ1-1; TRBD1 aligns across 7 bases. This CDR3 is built from 10 residues. The germline gives CDR1 SQVTM, CDR2 ANQGSEA. V trimming: 7 bases; J trimming: 4 bases; junction bases outside the gene matches: 0.

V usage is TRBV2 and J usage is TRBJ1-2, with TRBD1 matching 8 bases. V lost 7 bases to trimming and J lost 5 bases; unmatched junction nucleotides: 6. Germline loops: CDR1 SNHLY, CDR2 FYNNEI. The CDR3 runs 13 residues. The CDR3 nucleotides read TGTGCCAGCAAGGACAGGGTGGGGTATGGCTACACCTTC. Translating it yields CASKDRVGYGYTF.

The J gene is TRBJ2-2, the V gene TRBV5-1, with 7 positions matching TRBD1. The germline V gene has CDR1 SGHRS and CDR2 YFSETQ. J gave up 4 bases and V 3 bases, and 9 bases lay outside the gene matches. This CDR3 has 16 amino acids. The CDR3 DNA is TGCGCCAGCAGCTGGGGGACAGTATCGGCCACCGGGGAGCTGTTTTTT. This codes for CASSWGTVSATGELFF.

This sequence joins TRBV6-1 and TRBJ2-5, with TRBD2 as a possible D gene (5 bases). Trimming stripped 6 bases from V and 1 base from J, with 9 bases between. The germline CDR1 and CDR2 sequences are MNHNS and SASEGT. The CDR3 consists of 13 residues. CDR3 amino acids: CASRFGIQETQYF. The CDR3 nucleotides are TGTGCCAGCAGGTTCGGGATCCAAGAGACCCAGTACTTC.

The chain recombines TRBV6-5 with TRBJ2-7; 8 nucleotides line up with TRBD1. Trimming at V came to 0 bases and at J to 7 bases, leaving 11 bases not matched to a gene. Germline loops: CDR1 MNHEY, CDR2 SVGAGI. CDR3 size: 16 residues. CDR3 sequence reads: CASSYSSGTGDPEQYF. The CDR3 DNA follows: TGTGCCAGCAGTTACTCGTCCGGGACAGGCGATCCTGAGCAGTACTTC.

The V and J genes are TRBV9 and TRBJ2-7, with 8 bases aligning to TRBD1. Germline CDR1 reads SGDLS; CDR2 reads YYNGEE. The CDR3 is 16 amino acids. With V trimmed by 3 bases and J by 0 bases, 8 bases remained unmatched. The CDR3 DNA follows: TGTGCCAGCAGCGCGGGGACAGGATCCCTCTCCTACGAGCAGTACTTC. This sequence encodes CASSAGTGSLSYEQYF.

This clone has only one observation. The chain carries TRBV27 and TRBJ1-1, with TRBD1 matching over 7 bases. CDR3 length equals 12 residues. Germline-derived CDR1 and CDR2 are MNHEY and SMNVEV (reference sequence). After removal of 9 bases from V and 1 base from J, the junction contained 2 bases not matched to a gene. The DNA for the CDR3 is TGTGCCAGTTACAGGGGGAACACTGAAGCTTTCTTT. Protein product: CASYRGNTEAFF.

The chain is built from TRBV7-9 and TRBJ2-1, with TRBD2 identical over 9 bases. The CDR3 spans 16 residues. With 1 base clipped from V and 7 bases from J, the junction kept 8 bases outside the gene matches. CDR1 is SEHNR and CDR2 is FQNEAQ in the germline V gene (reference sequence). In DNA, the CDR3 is TGTGCCAGCAGCTTAGGATTAGCGGGGGTCCGAAATGAGCAGTTCTTC. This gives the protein CASSLGLAGVRNEQFF.

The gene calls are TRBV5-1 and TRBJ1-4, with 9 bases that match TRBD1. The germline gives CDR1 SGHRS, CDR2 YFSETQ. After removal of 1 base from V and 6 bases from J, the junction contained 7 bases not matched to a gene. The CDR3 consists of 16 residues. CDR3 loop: CASSLTGQGLDEKLFF. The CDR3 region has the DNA TGCGCCAGCAGCTTGACGGGACAGGGACTGGATGAAAAACTGTTTTTT.

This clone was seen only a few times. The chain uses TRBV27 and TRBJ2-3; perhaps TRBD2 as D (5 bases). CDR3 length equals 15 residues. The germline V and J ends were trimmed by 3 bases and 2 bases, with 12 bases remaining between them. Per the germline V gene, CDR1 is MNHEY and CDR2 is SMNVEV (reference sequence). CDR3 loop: CASSFRGPDTDTQYF. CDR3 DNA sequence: TGTGCCAGCAGTTTTCGCGGGCCCGACACAGATACGCAGTATTTT.

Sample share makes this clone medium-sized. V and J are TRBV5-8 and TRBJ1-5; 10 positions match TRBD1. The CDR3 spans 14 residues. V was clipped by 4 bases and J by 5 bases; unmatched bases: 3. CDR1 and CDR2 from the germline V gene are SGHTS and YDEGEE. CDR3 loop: CASSRGQGDQPQHF. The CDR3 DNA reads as TGTGCCAGCAGCCGAGGACAGGGGGATCAGCCCCAGCATTTT.

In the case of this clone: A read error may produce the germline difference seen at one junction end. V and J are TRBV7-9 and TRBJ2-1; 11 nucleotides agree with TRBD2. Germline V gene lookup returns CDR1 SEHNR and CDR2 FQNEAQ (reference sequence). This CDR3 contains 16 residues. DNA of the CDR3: TGTTCCAGCAGCCCCCGACTAGCGGGGAGAAACAATGAGCAGTTCTTC. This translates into CSSSPRLAGRNNEQFF.

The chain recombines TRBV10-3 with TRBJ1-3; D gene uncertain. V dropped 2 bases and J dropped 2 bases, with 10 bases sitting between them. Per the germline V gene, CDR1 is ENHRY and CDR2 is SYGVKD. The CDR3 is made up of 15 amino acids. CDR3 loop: CAISERGNTGNTIYF. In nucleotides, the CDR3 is TGTGCCATCAGTGAGCGGGGTAATACTGGAAACACCATATATTTT.

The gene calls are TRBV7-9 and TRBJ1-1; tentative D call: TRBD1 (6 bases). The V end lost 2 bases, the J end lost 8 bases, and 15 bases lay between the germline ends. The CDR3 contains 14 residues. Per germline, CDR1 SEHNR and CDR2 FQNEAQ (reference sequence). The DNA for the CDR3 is TGTGCCAGCAGCTTAACAACAGGGTTAGGGGAAGCTTTCTTT. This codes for CASSLTTGLGEAFF.

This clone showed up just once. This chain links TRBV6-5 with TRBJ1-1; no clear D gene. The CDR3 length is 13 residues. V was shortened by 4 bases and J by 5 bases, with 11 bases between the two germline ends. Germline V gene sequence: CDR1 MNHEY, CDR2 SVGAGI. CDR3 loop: CASSSPPGTEAFF. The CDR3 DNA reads TGTGCCAGCAGTTCCCCCCCCGGTACTGAAGCTTTCTTT.